This TCR beta chain was sequenced during a study of shared clonotypes between healthy human individuals. Generated by immunoSEQ multiplex PCR, the TCRdb table keeps only in-frame clones and is missing some. The data show 1.6 million or so clones, roughly 96% seen once. The length of the CDR3 is 15 residues. Germline V gene lookup returns CDR1 ENHRY and CDR2 SYGVKD. Deletions cut 4 bases from V and 4 bases from J, with 16 bases between. V usage is TRBV10-3 and J usage is TRBJ2-5; TRBD1 is a possible D gene (6 bases). This TCR was sampled from a man aged 30 to 39 in good health. Sequencing was carried out using naive CD4+ T cells sorted from blood. Regarding subset: CD45RA+ positively selected. The CDR3 coding sequence is TGTGCCATCAGTGCGCTGGACAGCCCAGGAGAGACCCAGTACTTC. As protein: CAISALDSPGETQYF.